Listed here are 7 T cell receptor beta chains from one sample, sequenced in a study of cytomegalovirus exposure and HLA in healthy donors. PCR was performed using 60 Vbeta and 13 Jbeta primers. Repertoires were generated with immunoSEQ multiplex PCR, while TCRdb's copy carries only in-frame clones and drops some. The table records under 150,000 clones, roughly four fifths of them present only once. Material: PBMCs. These TCRs come from a man aged 25 to 40 in good health and CMV-seropositive.

V is TRBV7-9 and J is TRBJ1-2, with 7 bases that match TRBD1. Germline CDR1 SEHNR, CDR2 FQNEAQ (reference sequence). The junction had 9 bases not matched to a gene; V was cut back by 7 bases and J by 7 bases. This CDR3 contains 13 residues. The CDR3 loop is CASIGDRVSGYTF. The CDR3 DNA reads TGTGCCAGCATTGGCGACAGGGTGTCTGGCTACACCTTC. Supplemented by reference TRBV7-9 and TRBJ1-2, the full variable domain reads DTGVSQNPRHKITKRGQNVTFRCDPISEHNRLYWYRQTLGQGPEFLTYFQNEAQLEKSRLLSDRFSAERPKGSFSTLEIQRTEQGDSAMYLCASIGDRVSGYTFGSGTRLTVV.

The V and J genes are TRBV5-5 and TRBJ1-6; D is perhaps TRBD1 (6 bases). CDR1 is SGHKS and CDR2 is YYEKEE in the germline V gene (reference sequence). Trimming took off 5 bases at V and 8 bases at J, with 14 bases between the two ends. This CDR3 is 14 amino acids long. The DNA for the CDR3 is TGTGCCAGCAGGGGGGCACTTCGCGATTCACCCCTCCACTTT. Translated, it gives CASRGALRDSPLHF.

The CDR3 is CASSLTRSGVWSQETQYF. The CDR3 nucleotides are TGTGCCAGCAGCTTGACCCGCTCGGGGGTCTGGAGTCAAGAGACCCAGTACTTC. The rearrangement uses TRBV5-6 and TRBJ2-5; D may be TRBD2 (6 bases). From germline, CDR1 is SGHDT and CDR2 YYEEEE. This CDR3 is 18 amino acids long. The V end lost 1 base, the J end lost 2 bases, and 21 bases lay between the germline ends.

The rearrangement uses TRBV5-4 and TRBJ1-2; D not certain. Trimming took off 0 bases at V and 8 bases at J, with 8 bases between the two ends. The CDR3 loop spans 12 amino acids. Germline CDR1 reads SGHNT; CDR2 reads YYREEE (reference sequence). DNA for the CDR3: TGTGCCAGCAGCTTGGATGCCAGAGGCTACACCTTC. The encoded protein is CASSLDARGYTF.

This chain uses TRBV25-1 with TRBJ2-3; possibly TRBD2 for D (5 bases). This CDR3 contains 14 residues. The germline V gene encodes CDR1 MGHDK and CDR2 SYGVNS. Trimming removed 3 bases at V and 7 bases at J, with 14 bases between. CDR3 DNA: TGTGCCAGCAGTGATGACGGGATTGCCAATACGCAGTATTTT. Translated: CASSDDGIANTQYF. The variable domain in full, completed from reference TRBV25-1 and TRBJ2-3, reads EADIYQTPRYLVIGTGKKITLECSQTMGHDKMYWYQQDPGMELHLIHYSYGVNSTEKGDLSSESTVSRIRTEHFPLTLESARPSHTSQYLCASSDDGIANTQYFGPGTRLTVL.

The chain uses TRBV12-5 and TRBJ1-1; no clear D. CDR1 and CDR2 from the germline V gene are LGHNT and FRNRAP. V was clipped by 7 bases and J by 0 bases, with 12 bases between them. The CDR3 contains 14 residues. The CDR3 DNA sequence: TGTGCTAGTGTACCCCCGGCGGTGAACACTGAAGCTTTCTTT. This sequence encodes CASVPPAVNTEAFF.

This clone occurred a few times. The chain employs TRBV6-5 and TRBJ2-3; D is uncertain. The V gene's germline CDR1 is MNHEY and CDR2 SVGAGI. The CDR3 has 16 residues. The germline V and J ends were trimmed by 4 bases and 7 bases, with 21 bases remaining between them. CDR3 nucleotides: TGTGCCAGCAGTTCGGCTCGGCTAGTTGGCCCATATACGCAGTATTTT. Protein product: CASSSARLVGPYTQYF.